The 23 T cell receptor beta chains listed next were all sequenced from one sample in a study of beta chain features in type 1 diabetes. The whole isolated RNA underwent reverse transcription, so sequencing captured expressed TCRB transcripts. Data came from immunoSEQ multiplex PCR; TCRdb stores just in-frame clones and leaves some out. Here the sample spans about 360,000 clones, roughly 12% being singletons. Sequenced: naive CD4+ T cells from blood. These receptors all come from a young man in good health.

The chain has TRBV30 and TRBJ1-5; D is undetermined. Germline assignment: CDR1 GTSNPN and CDR2 SVGIG (reference sequence). The germline V and J ends were trimmed by 2 bases and 5 bases, with 19 bases remaining between them. The CDR3 is 16 amino acids. DNA of the CDR3: TGTGCCTGGAGTCGAGCGAGTGGGTTACGGTATCAGCCCCAGCATTTT. Encoded protein: CAWSRASGLRYQPQHF.

The chain recombines TRBV19 with TRBJ1-5; D may be TRBD1 (6 bases). Germline V gene sequence: CDR1 LNHDA, CDR2 SQIVND (reference sequence). V gave up 6 bases and J gave up 5 bases, with 14 bases separating them. This CDR3 comprises 14 residues. CDR3 DNA sequence: TGTGCCAGTAGATCAATGGGGGCGGATCAGCCCCAGCATTTT. Translated, it gives CASRSMGADQPQHF.

This rearrangement joins TRBV5-1 to TRBJ2-7, with TRBD1 as a possible D gene (5 bases). Trimming shortened V by 4 bases and J by 5 bases, and 10 bases separated the two germline ends. Germline V gives CDR1 SGHRS, CDR2 YFSETQ. The CDR3 contains 12 residues. CDR3 in amino acids: CASSLVGDEQYF. In DNA form, the CDR3 reads TGCGCCAGCAGCCTTGTAGGGGACGAGCAGTACTTC.

The genes are TRBV30 and TRBJ1-2, with a possible D match to TRBD1 (5 bases). CDR3 length equals 14 residues. The germline V gene encodes CDR1 GTSNPN and CDR2 SVGIG (reference sequence). Trimming pared 3 bases from V and 8 bases from J, leaving 19 bases between. CDR3 region: CAWSRKGRSRGYTF. In DNA, the CDR3 is TGTGCCTGGAGCCGGAAGGGGCGGAGTAGAGGCTACACCTTC.

This chain joins TRBV28 and TRBJ2-5, with 11 bases fitting TRBD1. CDR3 size: 13 residues. V was clipped by 10 bases and J by 7 bases; unmatched bases: 8. The germline V gene encodes CDR1 MDHEN and CDR2 SYDVKM. CDR3 in amino acids: CATLGGQGGTQYF. In nucleotides, the CDR3 is TGTGCCACACTCGGGGGACAGGGGGGGACCCAGTACTTC.

The genes are TRBV29-1 and TRBJ1-2; D is possibly TRBD1 (5 bases). This CDR3 is 13 amino acids long. V lost 0 bases and J 8 bases, leaving 13 bases between the germline ends. Germline V lookup: CDR1 SQVTM, CDR2 ANQGSEA. This CDR3 reads CSVEEGRAAGYTF. The CDR3, as DNA: TGCAGCGTTGAAGAGGGCAGGGCGGCAGGCTACACCTTC.

The CDR3 reads CASSSQGVQAFF. The CDR3 DNA follows: TGTGCCAGCAGTTCCCAGGGGGTGCAAGCTTTCTTT. The chain joins TRBV28 to TRBJ1-1; TRBD1 aligns across 7 bases. With 4 bases clipped from V and 9 bases from J, the junction kept 5 bases outside the gene matches. The germline V gene has CDR1 MDHEN and CDR2 SYDVKM. This CDR3 spans 12 amino acids.

This clone has only a few counts. This rearrangement joins TRBV5-5 to TRBJ2-7, with TRBD2 matching 7 bases. The germline gives CDR1 SGHKS, CDR2 YYEKEE (reference sequence). CDR3 length: 14 residues. V shed 3 bases, J shed 2 bases, and the junction held 5 bases outside the gene matches. The CDR3 region has the DNA TGTGCCAGCAGCTGGGACGGGACTACCTACGAGCAGTACTTC. Translating it yields CASSWDGTTYEQYF.

V gene TRBV7-2 combines with J gene TRBJ1-5; D not resolved. This CDR3 has 14 residues. Germline-derived CDR1 and CDR2 are SGHTA and FQGNSA. Trimming shortened V by 5 bases and J by 7 bases, and 15 bases separated the two germline ends. The CDR3 spells CASSPLSRGQPQHF. DNA of the CDR3: TGTGCCAGCAGCCCCCTTTCTCGAGGGCAGCCCCAGCATTTT.

This clone was detected a few times. The genes are TRBV28 and TRBJ2-7; D is possibly TRBD2 (6 bases). Germline V gene lookup returns CDR1 MDHEN and CDR2 SYDVKM. This CDR3 comprises 16 residues. V was trimmed by 1 base and J by 0 bases, leaving 13 bases between them. The CDR3 nucleotides are TGTGCCAGCAGTTTATTACGCGGGACGAGCTCCTACGAGCAGTACTTC. Protein: CASSLLRGTSSYEQYF.

There are a few counts of this clone. The J gene is TRBJ1-5, the V gene TRBV21-1. TRBV21-1 is described as a pseudogene. The CDR3 is 14 residues long. The CDR3 is CATGRGLGREAQHF. In DNA, the CDR3 is TGTGCCACCGGGCGCGGTCTAGGGCGGGAAGCCCAGCATTTT.

This clone was counted a single time. The chain has TRBV10-3 and TRBJ1-2; the D is unclear. The V end was cut by 11 bases, the J end by 7 bases, with 17 bases between. The V gene's germline CDR1 is ENHRY and CDR2 SYGVKD. The CDR3 is 12 amino acids. CDR3 bases: TGTGCCGCCACGGCGTTTTCGGGTGGCTACACCTTC. Its translation is CAATAFSGGYTF.

The chain joins TRBV25-1 to TRBJ1-1; 9 bases align to TRBD1. This CDR3 is built from 14 residues. V trimming: 4 bases; J trimming: 2 bases; junction bases outside the gene matches: 2. The germline gives CDR1 MGHDK, CDR2 SYGVNS. CDR3 DNA sequence: TGTGCCAGCAGTGGACAGGGGGTCAACACTGAAGCTTTCTTT. Protein product: CASSGQGVNTEAFF.

The chain uses TRBV6-5 and TRBJ2-3, with 10 positions matching TRBD1. V was pared by 4 bases and J by 2 bases, with 6 bases of the junction left unmatched. Looked up from germline, CDR1 is MNHEY and CDR2 is SVGAGI. The CDR3 has 16 residues. The CDR3 DNA follows: TGTGCCAGCAGTTTAAGGACAGGGGGAACCACAGATACGCAGTATTTT. Protein: CASSLRTGGTTDTQYF.

This clone has a single count. V and J are TRBV19 and TRBJ2-4; D unresolved. The CDR3 contains 15 residues. Germline V lookup: CDR1 LNHDA, CDR2 SQIVND (reference sequence). V lost 1 base and J lost 0, with 7 bases in between. CDR3 sequence (DNA): TGTGCCAGTAGTATAGTTCCCGGAGCCAAAAACATTCAGTACTTC. Translating gives CASSIVPGAKNIQYF.

The chain combines TRBV6-1 with TRBJ2-7; 10 bases fit TRBD2. The V gene end was trimmed by 2 bases and the J gene end by 0 bases; junction bases not matched to a gene: 4. This CDR3 contains 16 residues. Germline assignment: CDR1 MNHNS and CDR2 SASEGT. The CDR3 sequence: CASSEIGTSVSYEQYF. Written as DNA, the CDR3 is TGTGCCAGCAGTGAAATCGGGACTAGCGTCTCCTACGAGCAGTACTTC.

The V call is TRBV6-5, the J call TRBJ1-6; 8 bases are a match to TRBD1. The CDR3 is 14 residues long. The J segment lost 8 bases and the V segment lost 6 bases, leaving 6 bases of the junction unmatched. Looked up from germline, CDR1 is MNHEY and CDR2 is SVGAGI. As DNA, the CDR3 is TGTGCCAGCAGGGACAGGGTTTGGGATTCACCCCTCCACTTT. This gives the protein CASRDRVWDSPLHF.

The chain carries TRBV7-2 and TRBJ2-7, with TRBD2 matching over 10 bases. This CDR3 comprises 17 residues. Trimming cost V 1 base and J 4 bases; bases outside gene matches: 10. Germline CDR1 reads SGHTA; CDR2 reads FQGNSA. CDR3 protein: CASSLVSGRAFSYEQYF. The CDR3 DNA follows: TGTGCCAGCAGCTTAGTAAGCGGGAGGGCCTTTAGTTACGAGCAGTACTTC.

V is TRBV7-2 and J is TRBJ2-7; D perhaps matches TRBD1 (5 bases). The V gene lost 1 base and the J gene lost 2 bases, with 12 bases spanning the gap. This CDR3 comprises 15 residues. CDR1 SGHTA and CDR2 FQGNSA come from the germline V gene. CDR3: CASSLGQGTAYEQYF. The CDR3 DNA follows: TGTGCCAGCAGCTTAGGGCAGGGAACGGCCTACGAGCAGTACTTC.

This clone has only a few counts. The chain is built from TRBV7-2 and TRBJ2-7; possibly TRBD1 for D (6 bases). Per germline, CDR1 SGHTA and CDR2 FQGNSA. CDR3 size: 15 residues. Trimming shortened V by 2 bases and J by 4 bases, and 15 bases separated the two germline ends. Written as DNA, the CDR3 is TGTGCCAGCAGCTTATTACCCGGGACAAAGTACGAGCAGTACTTC. Protein: CASSLLPGTKYEQYF. The complete variable domain, with remaining parts taken from reference TRBV7-2 and TRBJ2-7, reads GAGVSQSPSNKVTEKGKDVELRCDPISGHTALYWYRQSLGQGLEFLIYFQGNSAPDKSGLPSDRFSAERTGGSVSTLTIQRTQQEDSAVYLCASSLLPGTKYEQYFGPGTRLTVT.

The chain has TRBV7-3 and TRBJ1-1; 9 bases line up with TRBD1. Germline V gives CDR1 SGHTA, CDR2 FQGTGA. With 4 bases clipped from V and 2 bases from J, the junction kept 17 bases outside the gene matches. The CDR3 is made up of 19 amino acids. The CDR3 loop is CASSSIPTQQGARNTEAFF. The DNA for the CDR3 is TGTGCCAGCAGCTCAATCCCGACCCAACAGGGGGCTCGAAACACTGAAGCTTTCTTT.

This chain links TRBV15 with TRBJ2-1; the D gene is possibly TRBD1 (7 bases). Trimming shortened V by 4 bases and J by 4 bases, and 11 bases separated the two germline ends. Per germline, CDR1 LNHNV and CDR2 YYDKDF (reference sequence). CDR3 length: 14 residues. The CDR3 loop is CATSMRGQYNEQFF. CDR3 in DNA: TGTGCCACCAGCATGCGGGGACAGTACAATGAGCAGTTCTTC.

This rearrangement joins TRBV28 to TRBJ1-1; D may be TRBD1 (6 bases). Germline CDR1 and CDR2: MDHEN and SYDVKM. Trimming pared 7 bases from V and 3 bases from J, leaving 12 bases between. CDR3 length: 13 amino acids. The CDR3 reads CASIQGGDTEAFF. CDR3 in DNA: TGTGCCAGCATCCAAGGGGGGGACACTGAAGCTTTCTTT.